The 25 T cell receptor beta chains in this list originate from one sample, sequenced in a study of shared clonotypes between healthy human individuals. TCRdb keeps only in-frame clones here, not all; method: immunoSEQ multiplex PCR. The sample holds around 2,000,000 clones, 85% to 95% seen once. Positively selected for CCR7, the CD45RO-negative cells used as naive CD8 cells excluded terminally differentiated effector memory CD45RA+ cells. The sample comprised naive CD8+ T cells sorted from blood. The receptors were gathered from a man younger than 30 in good health.

Notes on this clone: At the DNA level, this CDR3 is encoded by other sequences in the same sample as well. The chain links TRBV6-5 to TRBJ2-1; 10 bases are shared with TRBD2. The CDR3 consists of 14 residues. Germline values: CDR1 MNHEY, CDR2 SVGAGI. The junction had 2 bases not matched to a gene; V was cut back by 4 bases and J by 5 bases. In nucleotides, the CDR3 is TGTGCCAGCAGTTTAGCGGGAGGCAACAATGAGCAGTTCTTC. Protein product: CASSLAGGNNEQFF.

Turning to this clone: The sample carries other DNA sequences with the same CDR3. The chain joins TRBV4-3 to TRBJ2-7, with TRBD1 matching over 10 bases. The CDR3 has 16 amino acids. V lost 0 bases and J lost 2; bases outside the gene matches: 4. Germline CDR1 is LGHNA and CDR2 is YSLEER. This CDR3 is CASSQDKGTGAYEQYF. The CDR3 DNA follows: TGCGCCAGCAGCCAAGATAAAGGGACAGGGGCCTACGAGCAGTACTTC.

V gene TRBV15 combines with J gene TRBJ2-7; D is perhaps TRBD2 (7 bases). CDR3 length equals 14 residues. V was trimmed by 5 bases and J by 5 bases, leaving 16 bases between them. Germline lookup yields CDR1 LNHNV and CDR2 YYDKDF (reference sequence). In DNA form, the CDR3 reads TGTGCCACCAGCGAGGGGGGGCCCAGGCACGAGCAGTACTTC. Its translation: CATSEGGPRHEQYF.

The gene calls are TRBV5-6 and TRBJ1-5; D gene ambiguous. The CDR3 runs 15 residues. Germline V gene sequence: CDR1 SGHDT, CDR2 YYEEEE. Trimming took 3 bases from V and 0 from J, leaving 10 bases between them. This CDR3 is CASSSWDNSNQPQHF. CDR3 nucleotide sequence: TGTGCCAGCAGCTCCTGGGATAATAGCAATCAGCCCCAGCATTTT.

V usage is TRBV4-1 and J usage is TRBJ2-7; D gene uncertain. Between the trimmed V and J ends, which lost 0 bases and 3 bases, there was a span of 6 bases. Germline CDR1 and CDR2: MGHRA and YSYEKL. This CDR3 comprises 13 residues. Written as DNA, the CDR3 is TGCGCCAGCAGCCAAGAACGATTCTACGAGCAGTACTTC. This translates into CASSQERFYEQYF.

As concerns this clone: This sample includes further DNA sequences coding for the same CDR3. The chain joins TRBV5-4 to TRBJ2-7, with TRBD1 matching 8 bases. V trimming: 2 bases; J trimming: 1 base; junction bases outside the gene matches: 5. The CDR3 is 15 residues long. Per the germline V gene, CDR1 is SGHNT and CDR2 is YYREEE (reference sequence). In DNA form, the CDR3 reads TGTGCCAGCAGCTTAGGACAGGGTGGGTCCTACGAGCAGTACTTC. Protein sequence: CASSLGQGGSYEQYF.

V and J are TRBV5-4 and TRBJ2-7, with a possible D match to TRBD1 (5 bases). The V gene's germline CDR1 is SGHNT and CDR2 YYREEE (reference sequence). V was shortened by 1 base and J by 7 bases, with 9 bases between the two germline ends. CDR3 length: 12 amino acids. CDR3: CASSLLGREQYF. The CDR3 DNA is TGTGCCAGCAGCTTGCTGGGGCGGGAGCAGTACTTC. The whole variable domain, filled in from reference TRBV5-4 and TRBJ2-7, reads ETGVTQSPTHLIKTRGQQVTLRCSSQSGHNTVSWYQQALGQGPQFIFQYYREEENGRGNFPPRFSGLQFPNYSSELNVNALELDDSALYLCASSLLGREQYFGPGTRLTVT.

Here the CDR3 DNA reads TGTGCCAGCAGTCCGGACAGGGGGCACAATCAGCCCCAGCATTTT. It is translated as CASSPDRGHNQPQHF. The chain couples TRBV28 to TRBJ1-5; TRBD1 aligns across 11 bases. CDR1 and CDR2 (germline): MDHEN, SYDVKM. Trimming removed 5 bases from V and 3 bases from J; junction bases left unmatched: 3. CDR3 length: 15 residues.

The V call is TRBV4-1, the J call TRBJ2-1, with 8 bases lining up with TRBD1. The germline gives CDR1 MGHRA, CDR2 YSYEKL. V was pared by 1 base and J by 4 bases, with 9 bases of the junction left unmatched. The CDR3 has 17 amino acids. CDR3 bases: TGCGCCAGCAGCCAAGGCAGGGGGCCCCCCGATTACAATGAGCAGTTCTTC. Translating it yields CASSQGRGPPDYNEQFF.

This clone occurred once. This sequence joins TRBV6-6 and TRBJ1-5, with a weak D call TRBD1 (6 bases). Germline CDR1 reads MNHNY; CDR2 reads SVGAGI (reference sequence). Trimming pared 5 bases from V and 0 bases from J, leaving 8 bases between. The length of the CDR3 is 14 residues. DNA for the CDR3: TGTGCCAGCAGTCAGGGGTATAGCAATCAGCCCCAGCATTTT. Protein product: CASSQGYSNQPQHF.

The V call is TRBV5-4, the J call TRBJ1-1; weak D call: TRBD1 (5 bases). The CDR3 is made up of 13 amino acids. The V end lost 3 bases, the J end lost 2 bases, and 8 bases lay between the germline ends. Germline CDR1 and CDR2: SGHNT and YYREEE (reference sequence). CDR3 nucleotides: TGTGCCAGCAGCTGGAGGGGTAACACTGAAGCTTTCTTT. It translates to CASSWRGNTEAFF.

A single count supports this clone. CDR3 DNA sequence: TGTGCCAGCAGGCATCCGGGACAGGACTATGGCTACACCTTC. The encoded protein is CASRHPGQDYGYTF. J is TRBJ1-2 and V is TRBV2; 8 nucleotides agree with TRBD1. V lost 6 bases, J lost 3 bases, and 6 bases stayed unmatched. CDR1 and CDR2 (germline): SNHLY, FYNNEI. The CDR3 sequence is 14 residues long.

To note about this clone: Other DNA sequences in this specimen translate into the identical CDR3. This chain joins TRBV5-6 and TRBJ2-1; no clear D. V lost 2 bases to trimming and J lost 6 bases, with 6 bases between them. The length of the CDR3 is 12 residues. CDR1 SGHDT and CDR2 YYEEEE come from the germline V gene. The CDR3 loop is CASSFVGNEQFF. In DNA, the CDR3 is TGTGCCAGCAGCTTTGTTGGCAATGAGCAGTTCTTC.

The genes are TRBV6-1 and TRBJ1-2, with D maybe TRBD1 (6 bases). V gave up 0 bases and J gave up 8 bases, with 28 bases separating them. Germline V gene lookup returns CDR1 MNHNS and CDR2 SASEGT. This CDR3 contains 19 residues. The CDR3 region has the DNA TGTGCCAGCAGTGAAGCGTTTGTTCTTGGTATAGGGGTAGGGGGAGGCTACACCTTC. Protein: CASSEAFVLGIGVGGGYTF.

The V and J genes are TRBV6-1 and TRBJ1-3; D perhaps matches TRBD1 (6 bases). V lost 11 bases to trimming and J lost 4 bases, with 15 bases between them. The CDR3 spans 13 residues. Germline CDR1 MNHNS, CDR2 SASEGT. CDR3 region: CAAWGGSGNTIYF. DNA of the CDR3: TGTGCCGCTTGGGGGGGCTCAGGAAACACCATATATTTT.

The chain couples TRBV7-2 to TRBJ1-1, with TRBD1 matching over 8 bases. The ends lost 3 bases at V and 6 bases at J; junction bases unmatched: 6. Germline V gene lookup returns CDR1 SGHTA and CDR2 FQGNSA. This CDR3 is 14 amino acids long. CDR3 region: CASSFGQGTAEAFF. As DNA, the CDR3 is TGTGCCAGCAGCTTTGGACAGGGCACTGCTGAAGCTTTCTTT.

J is TRBJ2-2 and V is TRBV10-3, with TRBD2 as a possible D gene (5 bases). Germline CDR1 is ENHRY and CDR2 is SYGVKD. Trimming left V 8 bases short and J 5 bases short, with 12 bases between. The CDR3 contains 13 residues. This chain's CDR3 is CAIWNRETGELFF. The CDR3, as DNA: TGTGCCATCTGGAATCGGGAAACCGGGGAGCTGTTTTTT.

This clone was detected ten times or more. The chain employs TRBV5-1 and TRBJ2-6, with a tentative D call TRBD1 (6 bases). The V end lost 2 bases, the J end lost 0 bases, and 12 bases lay between the germline ends. The germline CDR1 and CDR2 sequences are SGHRS and YFSETQ. This CDR3 spans 17 amino acids. The DNA for the CDR3 is TGCGCCAGCAGCTTACAGGGTGGGTACTCTGGGGCCAACGTCCTGACTTTC. Translating it yields CASSLQGGYSGANVLTF.

This clone was observed a single time. The chain has TRBV19 and TRBJ2-7; 8 bases are a match to TRBD1. Unmatched junction bases numbered 4, after V lost 5 bases and J lost 4 bases. Germline V lookup: CDR1 LNHDA, CDR2 SQIVND (reference sequence). The CDR3 length is 13 residues. The DNA of the CDR3 is TGTGCCAGTAGTGCACAGGGGGATTACGAGCAGTACTTC. It codes for CASSAQGDYEQYF.

The rearrangement uses TRBV7-8 and TRBJ1-2, with 7 bases lining up with TRBD1. Germline assignment: CDR1 SGHVS and CDR2 FQNEAQ. The CDR3 runs to 12 residues. The V segment lost 6 bases and the J segment 8 bases; nucleotides outside the gene matches: 6. The CDR3 protein is CASRTGDWGYTF. Here the CDR3 DNA reads TGTGCCAGCAGAACAGGGGATTGGGGCTACACCTTC.

A word on this clone: The sample carries other DNA sequences with the same CDR3. V gene TRBV5-4 combines with J gene TRBJ2-7; D possibly corresponds to TRBD1 (5 bases). Germline assignment: CDR1 SGHNT and CDR2 YYREEE (reference sequence). V was clipped by 2 bases and J by 0 bases, with 6 bases between them. This CDR3 comprises 13 residues. CDR3 sequence reads: CASSFQGSYEQYF. The CDR3 DNA reads as TGTGCCAGCAGCTTTCAGGGCTCCTACGAGCAGTACTTC.

The chain combines TRBV4-3 with TRBJ2-1; D may be TRBD2 (5 bases). The CDR3 runs to 19 residues. Between the trimmed V and J ends, which lost 0 bases and 5 bases, there was a span of 23 bases. CDR1 LGHNA and CDR2 YSLEER come from the germline V gene. The CDR3 here is CASSQEFRGNSLLDNEQFF. DNA for the CDR3: TGCGCCAGCAGCCAAGAATTTCGGGGAAATAGTCTATTAGACAATGAGCAGTTCTTC.

The rearrangement joins TRBV7-9 to TRBJ2-1; TRBD2 matches 8 bases. The CDR3 is 17 residues long. Losses at the gene ends were 4 bases for V and 2 bases for J; bases not matched to a gene: 10. Germline CDR1 and CDR2: SEHNR and FQNEAQ (reference sequence). The CDR3 DNA follows: TGTGCCAGCAGCTCCCCCCCCGGCGGGAGGACCTACAATGAGCAGTTCTTC. This gives the protein CASSSPPGGRTYNEQFF.

This clone came up once. The V gene is TRBV7-9, the J gene TRBJ1-3; D may be TRBD1 (5 bases). The CDR3 consists of 12 residues. Germline V gene data show CDR1 as SEHNR and CDR2 as FQNEAQ (reference sequence). V lost 9 bases, J lost 3 bases, and 9 bases lay in between. DNA of the CDR3: TGTGCCAGTTCGGGGGTTGGAAACACCATATATTTT. Translation gives CASSGVGNTIYF.

This clone showed up just a few times. The chain carries TRBV6-5 and TRBJ1-6; D call uncertain. V was clipped by 0 bases and J by 9 bases, with 15 bases between them. The CDR3 loop spans 16 amino acids. CDR1 is MNHEY and CDR2 is SVGAGI in the germline V gene. The CDR3 here is CASSYSLQELVSPLHF. The CDR3 DNA follows: TGTGCCAGCAGTTACTCATTGCAGGAACTCGTTTCACCCCTCCACTTT.